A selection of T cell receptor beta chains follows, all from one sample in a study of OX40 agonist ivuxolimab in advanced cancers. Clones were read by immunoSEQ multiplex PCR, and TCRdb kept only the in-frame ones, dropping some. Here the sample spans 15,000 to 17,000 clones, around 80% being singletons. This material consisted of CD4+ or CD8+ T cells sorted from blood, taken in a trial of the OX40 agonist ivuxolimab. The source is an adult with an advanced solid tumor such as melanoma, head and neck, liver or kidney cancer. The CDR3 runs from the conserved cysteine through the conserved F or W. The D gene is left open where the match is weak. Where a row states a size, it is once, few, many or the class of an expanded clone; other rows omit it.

CDR3nt: TGCAGCGTTACTTACAGGGCCTCTGGAAACACCATATATTTT; CDR3aa: CSVTYRASGNTIYF; d_gene: .; abundance: .; v_gene: TRBV29-1; j_gene: TRBJ1-3
CDR3nt: TGTGCCAGCAGTTTACCCAGGGGGAGGGAGACCCAGTACTTC; CDR3aa: CASSLPRGRETQYF; d_gene: .; abundance: .; v_gene: TRBV28; j_gene: TRBJ2-5
CDR3nt: TGTGCCAGCAGTGCCGGGGGGAGACAAGAGACCCAGTACTTC; CDR3aa: CASSAGGRQETQYF; d_gene: TRBD2; abundance: .; v_gene: TRBV6-5; j_gene: TRBJ2-5
CDR3nt: TGCGCCAGCAGCCAAGAGTTGATAGGGGGGAATGAAAAACTGTTTTTT; CDR3aa: CASSQELIGGNEKLFF; d_gene: .; abundance: .; v_gene: TRBV4-3; j_gene: TRBJ1-4
CDR3nt: TGCGCCAGCCTCCCGGGACAGGGGGCTTTGCACTATGGCTACACCTTC; CDR3aa: CASLPGQGALHYGYTF; d_gene: TRBD1; abundance: .; v_gene: TRBV4-3; j_gene: TRBJ1-2
CDR3nt: TGTGCCAGCAGCTTAGTTGGGGCGAGTACCTACGAGCAGTACTTC; CDR3aa: CASSLVGASTYEQYF; d_gene: .; abundance: .; v_gene: TRBV7-3; j_gene: TRBJ2-7
CDR3nt: TGTGCCAGTAGTATAAAGCCGGGACGGTTGAATTCACCCCTCCACTTT; CDR3aa: CASSIKPGRLNSPLHF; d_gene: .; abundance: .; v_gene: TRBV19; j_gene: TRBJ1-6
CDR3nt: TGTGCCAGCAGCCCACCGACGGCCTCCTACGAGCAGTACTTC; CDR3aa: CASSPPTASYEQYF; d_gene: .; abundance: .; v_gene: TRBV11-2; j_gene: TRBJ2-7
CDR3nt: TGTGCCAGCAGCGTAGGGCGGAATGAGCAGTTCTTC; CDR3aa: CASSVGRNEQFF; d_gene: .; abundance: .; v_gene: TRBV9; j_gene: TRBJ2-1
CDR3nt: TGTGCCAGCAGTTTCGGACAGGGCTACGAGCAGTACTTC; CDR3aa: CASSFGQGYEQYF; d_gene: TRBD1; abundance: once; v_gene: TRBV28; j_gene: TRBJ2-7
CDR3nt: TGCGCCAGCAGCTCAGGACAGGGGAGCACAGATACGCAGTATTTT; CDR3aa: CASSSGQGSTDTQYF; d_gene: TRBD1; abundance: .; v_gene: TRBV5-1; j_gene: TRBJ2-3
CDR3nt: TGTGCCAGCAGTTCCGGGACAGGGTACAATGAGCAGTTCTTC; CDR3aa: CASSSGTGYNEQFF; d_gene: TRBD1; abundance: once; v_gene: TRBV27; j_gene: TRBJ2-1
CDR3nt: TGTGCCAGTAGTACTGGGGATTACGAGCAGTACTTC; CDR3aa: CASSTGDYEQYF; d_gene: .; abundance: .; v_gene: TRBV19; j_gene: TRBJ2-7
CDR3nt: TGTGCCAGCAGCCCTACAGGGGCGAGGGGTGAGCAGTACTTC; CDR3aa: CASSPTGARGEQYF; d_gene: TRBD1; abundance: .; v_gene: TRBV28; j_gene: TRBJ2-7
CDR3nt: TGTGCCAGCAGCTTAGGGCCCGACCATGATCAGCCCCAGCATTTT; CDR3aa: CASSLGPDHDQPQHF; d_gene: .; abundance: .; v_gene: TRBV11-2; j_gene: TRBJ1-5
CDR3nt: TGTGCCAGTAGTAGAGGACAGGGATATGAAAAACTGTTTTTT; CDR3aa: CASSRGQGYEKLFF; d_gene: TRBD1; abundance: .; v_gene: TRBV19; j_gene: TRBJ1-4
CDR3nt: TGTGCCAGCAGCTTAGGCACAGGTCATAGCAATCAGCCCCAGCATTTT; CDR3aa: CASSLGTGHSNQPQHF; d_gene: .; abundance: .; v_gene: TRBV13; j_gene: TRBJ1-5
CDR3nt: TGTGCCAGCAGCCGAAGGACTGGGGATCAGCCCCAGCATTTT; CDR3aa: CASSRRTGDQPQHF; d_gene: .; abundance: .; v_gene: TRBV28; j_gene: TRBJ1-5
CDR3nt: TGTGCCAGCAGCTTAGACTCCTCAGCGTTAAGCTCCTACGAGCAGTACTTC; CDR3aa: CASSLDSSALSSYEQYF; d_gene: .; abundance: .; v_gene: TRBV7-2; j_gene: TRBJ2-7
CDR3nt: TGTGCCAGCAACTGGGACACCCCGGGCGAGCAGTACTTC; CDR3aa: CASNWDTPGEQYF; d_gene: .; abundance: .; v_gene: TRBV28; j_gene: TRBJ2-7
CDR3nt: TGTGCCAGCAGTTACTCGGCCGAATCACCCCTCCACTTT; CDR3aa: CASSYSAESPLHF; d_gene: .; abundance: .; v_gene: TRBV6-5; j_gene: TRBJ1-6
CDR3nt: TGCGCCAGCAGCCAAGATGGTGGGGCCACTAATGAAAAACTGTTTTTT; CDR3aa: CASSQDGGATNEKLFF; d_gene: .; abundance: .; v_gene: TRBV4-1; j_gene: TRBJ1-4
CDR3nt: TGCGCCAGCAGCCATCGGCAGGACACCTACGAGCAGTACTTC; CDR3aa: CASSHRQDTYEQYF; d_gene: .; abundance: .; v_gene: TRBV4-1; j_gene: TRBJ2-7
CDR3nt: TGCAGCGTTGAGGGGGTTGATCTACAGGGGCCTGCTAACTATGGCTACACCTTC; CDR3aa: CSVEGVDLQGPANYGYTF; d_gene: TRBD1; abundance: once; v_gene: TRBV29-1; j_gene: TRBJ1-2
CDR3nt: TGTGCCAGCACCGGGACAGGGGTCGGCTACGAGCAGTACTTC; CDR3aa: CASTGTGVGYEQYF; d_gene: TRBD1; abundance: .; v_gene: TRBV2; j_gene: TRBJ2-7
CDR3nt: TGTGCCAGCAGTTCAAAGACAGGGGGAGAAGAAAAACTGTTTTTT; CDR3aa: CASSSKTGGEEKLFF; d_gene: TRBD1; abundance: .; v_gene: TRBV5-4; j_gene: TRBJ1-4
CDR3nt: TGTGCCAGCAGCGTTAGCGGGACGCCTAATGAAAAACTGTTTTTT; CDR3aa: CASSVSGTPNEKLFF; d_gene: .; abundance: .; v_gene: TRBV9; j_gene: TRBJ1-4
CDR3nt: TGTGCCAGCGGACAGGGGTTGGAGCCCCAGCATTTT; CDR3aa: CASGQGLEPQHF; d_gene: TRBD1; abundance: once; v_gene: TRBV7-8; j_gene: TRBJ1-5
CDR3nt: TGCGCCAGCAGCCACTCAGCCGGGACGAACTATGGCTACACCTTC; CDR3aa: CASSHSAGTNYGYTF; d_gene: .; abundance: .; v_gene: TRBV4-1; j_gene: TRBJ1-2
CDR3nt: TGTGCCAGTAGTCTCCCTGACACAGATACGCAGTATTTT; CDR3aa: CASSLPDTDTQYF; d_gene: .; abundance: .; v_gene: TRBV19; j_gene: TRBJ2-3
CDR3nt: TGTGCCAGCAGCTTAGCGCGGGGCATTAACCAAGAGACCCAGTACTTC; CDR3aa: CASSLARGINQETQYF; d_gene: .; abundance: .; v_gene: TRBV7-9; j_gene: TRBJ2-5
CDR3nt: TGTGCCAGCACGCAGTATAGCAATCAGCCCCAGCATTTT; CDR3aa: CASTQYSNQPQHF; d_gene: .; abundance: once; v_gene: TRBV2; j_gene: TRBJ1-5
CDR3nt: TGTGCCATCAGTGACTTGAACACTGAAGCTTTCTTT; CDR3aa: CAISDLNTEAFF; d_gene: .; abundance: .; v_gene: TRBV10-3; j_gene: TRBJ1-1
CDR3nt: TGTGCCAGCAGCACAAAGGGGACATCTGAAGCTTTCTTT; CDR3aa: CASSTKGTSEAFF; d_gene: .; abundance: few; v_gene: TRBV7-8; j_gene: TRBJ1-1
CDR3nt: TGTGCCAGCAGCGAGCAGGGGGCCTCTGAAGCTTTCTTT; CDR3aa: CASSEQGASEAFF; d_gene: TRBD1; abundance: .; v_gene: TRBV9; j_gene: TRBJ1-1
CDR3nt: TGTGCCAGCAGCTTCGATGACTACGAGCAGTACTTC; CDR3aa: CASSFDDYEQYF; d_gene: .; abundance: .; v_gene: TRBV7-2; j_gene: TRBJ2-7
CDR3nt: TGTGCCAGCAGCTTATTGGGGGGGACAGGGGCTTCAGAAGATGAGCAGTTCTTC; CDR3aa: CASSLLGGTGASEDEQFF; d_gene: TRBD1; abundance: .; v_gene: TRBV7-8; j_gene: TRBJ2-1
CDR3nt: TGTGCCAGCTCATTCTGTCTGGACTTACAAAGTCGGGCCAACGTCCTGACTTTC; CDR3aa: CASSFCLDLQSRANVLTF; d_gene: .; abundance: .; v_gene: TRBV18; j_gene: TRBJ2-6
CDR3nt: TGTGCCAGCAACCCTACCCTGGAAGGGGGATGGAATGAGCAGTTCTTC; CDR3aa: CASNPTLEGGWNEQFF; d_gene: .; abundance: .; v_gene: TRBV7-2; j_gene: TRBJ2-1
CDR3nt: TGCAGTGCTAAGAAGTACAATGAGCAGTTCTTC; CDR3aa: CSAKKYNEQFF; d_gene: .; abundance: .; v_gene: TRBV20-1; j_gene: TRBJ2-1
CDR3nt: TGTGCCAGCAGCGTAGCTTCGGGGACGGAATATAGCACCGGGGAGCTGTTTTTT; CDR3aa: CASSVASGTEYSTGELFF; d_gene: .; abundance: .; v_gene: TRBV9; j_gene: TRBJ2-2
CDR3nt: TGTGCCAGCAAAGAATCAAAAGGGACCACTGAAGCTTTCTTT; CDR3aa: CASKESKGTTEAFF; d_gene: .; abundance: .; v_gene: TRBV25-1; j_gene: TRBJ1-1
CDR3nt: TGTGCCAGCAGCTCCGGATGGGGCACAGATACGCAGTATTTT; CDR3aa: CASSSGWGTDTQYF; d_gene: .; abundance: .; v_gene: TRBV7-3; j_gene: TRBJ2-3
CDR3nt: TGTGCCAGCGGACCGGTGGGAGGCTACAATGAGCAGTTCTTC; CDR3aa: CASGPVGGYNEQFF; d_gene: .; abundance: .; v_gene: TRBV27; j_gene: TRBJ2-1
CDR3nt: TGTGCCATCAGTCTCGGGAGTACAGATACGCAGTATTTT; CDR3aa: CAISLGSTDTQYF; d_gene: .; abundance: .; v_gene: TRBV10-3; j_gene: TRBJ2-3
CDR3nt: TGTGCCTGGAGAAAATTGACTAACTATGGCTACACCTTC; CDR3aa: CAWRKLTNYGYTF; d_gene: .; abundance: .; v_gene: TRBV30; j_gene: TRBJ1-2
CDR3nt: TGTGCCAGCAGCCCAACTAGCGGGAGCAACAATGAGCAGTTCTTC; CDR3aa: CASSPTSGSNNEQFF; d_gene: TRBD2; abundance: .; v_gene: TRBV9; j_gene: TRBJ2-1
CDR3nt: TGCGCCAGCAGCCAAGATGGTGGGGCCACTAATGAAAAACTGTTTTTT; CDR3aa: CASSQDGGATNEKLFF; d_gene: .; abundance: .; v_gene: TRBV5-4; j_gene: TRBJ1-4
CDR3nt: TGTGCCAGCAGCTTGTTCAACAGGGGATCGAACACTGAAGCTTTCTTT; CDR3aa: CASSLFNRGSNTEAFF; d_gene: TRBD1; abundance: .; v_gene: TRBV7-3; j_gene: TRBJ1-1
CDR3nt: TGTGCCTGGACCCCCCGGAGGACCGGGGATACGCAGTATTTT; CDR3aa: CAWTPRRTGDTQYF; d_gene: .; abundance: .; v_gene: TRBV30; j_gene: TRBJ2-3
CDR3nt: TGTGCCAGCAGCCAAGGGGCGGTGGAGGGCACAGATACGCAGTATTTT; CDR3aa: CASSQGAVEGTDTQYF; d_gene: .; abundance: many; v_gene: TRBV4-2; j_gene: TRBJ2-3
CDR3nt: TGTGCCAGCAGTACGGGGGGCAAAGATACGCAGTATTTT; CDR3aa: CASSTGGKDTQYF; d_gene: .; abundance: .; v_gene: TRBV9; j_gene: TRBJ2-3
CDR3nt: TGTGCCAGCAGAAAGGGACAGGGTTTCACCGGGGAGCTGTTTTTT; CDR3aa: CASRKGQGFTGELFF; d_gene: TRBD1; abundance: .; v_gene: TRBV6-5; j_gene: TRBJ2-2
CDR3nt: TGTGCCAGCAGCTTGTCCCGAGACATTAGCAATCAGCCCCAGCATTTT; CDR3aa: CASSLSRDISNQPQHF; d_gene: .; abundance: .; v_gene: TRBV5-6; j_gene: TRBJ1-5
CDR3nt: TGTGCCAGCAGCGCAGGACAGGGGCTTTACAATGAGCAGTTCTTC; CDR3aa: CASSAGQGLYNEQFF; d_gene: TRBD1; abundance: .; v_gene: TRBV7-6; j_gene: TRBJ2-1
CDR3nt: TGTGCCAGCAGCCTCGGTAATGAGCAGTTCTTC; CDR3aa: CASSLGNEQFF; d_gene: .; abundance: .; v_gene: TRBV5-8; j_gene: TRBJ2-1
CDR3nt: TGTGCCAGCAGTGACTTCGCGGGGGGCACAGATACGCAGTATTTT; CDR3aa: CASSDFAGGTDTQYF; d_gene: TRBD2; abundance: .; v_gene: TRBV6-4; j_gene: TRBJ2-3
CDR3nt: TGTGCCAGCAGCCAAGAATTGGCGGGAGGGACAGATACGCAGTATTTT; CDR3aa: CASSQELAGGTDTQYF; d_gene: TRBD2; abundance: few; v_gene: TRBV4-2; j_gene: TRBJ2-3
CDR3nt: TGTGCCAGCAGTGGCGGGAGGGTTGTGTGGGAGCAGTTCTTC; CDR3aa: CASSGGRVVWEQFF; d_gene: TRBD2; abundance: .; v_gene: TRBV2; j_gene: TRBJ2-1